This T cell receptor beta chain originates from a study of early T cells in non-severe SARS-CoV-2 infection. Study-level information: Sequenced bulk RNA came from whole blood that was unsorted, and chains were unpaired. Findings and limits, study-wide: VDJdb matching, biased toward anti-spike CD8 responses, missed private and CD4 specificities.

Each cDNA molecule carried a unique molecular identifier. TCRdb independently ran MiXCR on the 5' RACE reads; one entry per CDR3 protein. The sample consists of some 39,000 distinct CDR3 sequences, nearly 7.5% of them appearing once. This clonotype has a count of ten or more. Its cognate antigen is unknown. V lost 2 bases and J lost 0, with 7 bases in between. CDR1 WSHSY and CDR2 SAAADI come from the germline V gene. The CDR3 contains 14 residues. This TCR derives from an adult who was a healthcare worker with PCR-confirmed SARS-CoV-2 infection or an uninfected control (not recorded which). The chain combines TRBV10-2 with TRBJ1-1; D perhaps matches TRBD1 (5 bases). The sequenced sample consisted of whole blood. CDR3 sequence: CASSEHRMNTEAFF. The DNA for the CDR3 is TGCGCCAGCAGTGAGCACAGGATGAACACTGAAGCTTTCTTT.